A selection of T cell receptor beta chains follows, all from one sample in a study of siplizumab effects on memory and regulatory T cells. The repertoire was sequenced with immunoSEQ multiplex PCR; TCRdb's copy has only in-frame clones and lacks some. The table has around 20,000 clones, 35% to 60% seen once. What these receptors recognize is not known. The sample was CFSE-low (dividing) CD4+ T cells sorted from an allogeneic mixed lymphocyte reaction. The receptors originated from a human donor in good health; the cells came from an allogeneic mixed lymphocyte reaction. Both conserved end residues are part of each CDR3. D genes are given only for firm matches. A clone size is listed for some rows: how often the clone was seen (once, few, many), or a class if it is expanded.

clone size	V gene	D gene	J gene	CDR3 protein	CDR3 DNA
few	TRBV6-6	TRBD1	TRBJ1-2	CASSGTGNSFNYGYTF	TGTGCCAGCAGCGGGACAGGGAACTCCTTTAACTATGGCTACACCTTC
medium-sized	TRBV18	NA	TRBJ2-7	CASSHGQTYEQYF	TGTGCCAGCTCCCACGGACAGACCTACGAGCAGTACTTC
few	TRBV10-3	NA	TRBJ1-2	CAINTETYGYTF	TGTGCCATCAATACCGAGACCTATGGCTACACCTTC
NA	TRBV5-1	TRBD1	TRBJ1-3	CASSLPGQASGNTIYF	TGCGCCAGCAGCTTACCCGGACAGGCCTCTGGAAACACCATATATTTT
few	TRBV18	NA	TRBJ2-5	CASSPPLGQQETQYF	TGTGCCAGCTCACCACCCCTGGGGCAGCAAGAGACCCAGTACTTC
few	TRBV18	TRBD2	TRBJ2-2	CASSRTSGGNTGELFF	TGTGCCAGCTCTCGGACTAGCGGGGGGAACACCGGGGAGCTGTTTTTT
NA	TRBV9	TRBD2	TRBJ2-1	CASSVGALAGASYNEQFF	TGTGCCAGCAGCGTAGGGGCTCTAGCGGGGGCCTCCTACAATGAGCAGTTCTTC
NA	TRBV7-2	TRBD1	TRBJ1-1	CASSAGQGTEAFF	TGTGCCAGCAGCGCCGGACAGGGGACTGAAGCTTTCTTT
NA	TRBV18	TRBD1	TRBJ1-3	CASSPLTGTGSADSGNTIYF	TGTGCCAGCTCACCACTTACCGGGACAGGCAGCGCCGACTCTGGAAACACCATATATTTT
NA	TRBV11-3	NA	TRBJ1-6	CASSFRRGAKSPLHF	TGTGCCAGCAGCTTCCGGAGGGGCGCTAAATCACCCCTCCACTTT
NA	TRBV4-1	TRBD2	TRBJ2-5	CASSQEPTSGGEETQYF	TGCGCCAGCAGCCAAGAACCCACTAGCGGGGGGGAAGAGACCCAGTACTTC
few	TRBV11-2	NA	TRBJ2-3	CASSNSGADTQYF	TGTGCCAGCAGCAATAGCGGAGCAGATACGCAGTATTTT
few	TRBV5-1	NA	TRBJ1-4	CASTLQSIATNEKLFF	TGCGCCAGCACCCTACAGAGTATCGCAACTAATGAAAAACTGTTTTTT
NA	TRBV4-3	NA	TRBJ1-2	CASSPSGAGEHGYTF	TGCGCCAGCAGCCCCTCGGGCGCAGGGGAGCATGGCTACACCTTC
NA	TRBV7-9	NA	TRBJ2-3	CASSLTDTQYF	TGTGCCAGCAGCTTAACAGATACGCAGTATTTT
few	TRBV10-3	TRBD1	TRBJ2-7	CAISENFDRGVSYEQYF	TGTGCCATCAGTGAAAACTTCGACAGGGGGGTTTCCTACGAGCAGTACTTC
NA	TRBV4-2	TRBD2	TRBJ2-3	CASSRVLAGGTDTQYF	TGTGCCAGCAGCCGAGTACTAGCGGGGGGAACAGATACGCAGTATTTT
NA	TRBV6-5	NA	TRBJ1-5	CASSEQSSQPQHF	TGTGCCAGCAGTGAACAGAGCAGTCAGCCCCAGCATTTT
few	TRBV5-4	TRBD2	TRBJ2-1	CASSLALVAGGVHEQFF	TGTGCCAGCAGCTTGGCCCTGGTAGCGGGGGGGGTACATGAGCAGTTCTTC
few	TRBV7-3	TRBD1	TRBJ1-1	CASSPSRGGQAFF	TGTGCCAGCAGCCCCTCTCGCGGGGGACAGGCTTTCTTT
NA	TRBV6-5	TRBD1	TRBJ1-2	CASSFNYRGLYGYTF	TGTGCCAGCAGTTTTAATTACAGGGGGCTCTATGGCTACACCTTC
few	TRBV7-6	TRBD1	TRBJ1-1	CASSLIGGYTEAFF	TGTGCCAGCAGCTTAATAGGGGGCTACACTGAAGCTTTCTTT
NA	TRBV5-6	NA	TRBJ1-3	CASSLSAGGLGNTIYF	TGTGCCAGCAGCTTGTCAGCTGGGGGGCTGGGAAACACCATATATTTT
NA	TRBV7-9	TRBD1	TRBJ1-4	CASSLRGQVNEKLFF	TGTGCCAGCAGCTTGCGGGGACAGGTTAATGAAAAACTGTTTTTT
NA	TRBV6-6	NA	TRBJ1-2	CASSYSGGEYGYTF	TGTGCCAGCAGTTACTCCGGCGGGGAATATGGCTACACCTTC
many	TRBV6-5	NA	TRBJ2-7	CASSPPGLYEQYF	TGTGCCAGCAGTCCACCCGGGCTCTACGAGCAGTACTTC
NA	TRBV6-5	NA	TRBJ2-3	CASTSWTGGDTQYF	TGTGCCAGCACCTCCTGGACCGGAGGGGATACGCAGTATTTT
few	TRBV6-5	TRBD1	TRBJ1-2	CASSTGTGVGYTF	TGTGCCAGCAGTACCGGGACAGGGGTTGGCTACACCTTC
NA	TRBV30	TRBD2	TRBJ2-5	CAWGISGGAETQYF	TGTGCCTGGGGTATCAGCGGGGGAGCCGAGACCCAGTACTTC
once	TRBV21-1	NA	TRBJ1-2	CASSKRRFGGRRYGYTF	TGTGCCAGCAGCAAGAGAAGATTCGGGGGGCGAAGATATGGCTACACCTTC
NA	TRBV5-1	NA	TRBJ2-1	CASSLTTGTGRLASGKSSYNEQFF	TGCGCCAGCAGCTTGACGACCGGGACAGGGAGACTTGCTAGCGGGAAAAGCTCCTACAATGAGCAGTTCTTC
NA	TRBV5-4	NA	TRBJ1-1	CASSLVVQATEAFF	TGTGCCAGCAGCTTGGTCGTACAGGCGACTGAAGCTTTCTTT
few	TRBV18	TRBD1	TRBJ2-2	CASSLDRVGGELFF	TGTGCCAGCTCACTTGACAGGGTTGGCGGGGAGCTGTTTTTT
few	TRBV7-3	NA	TRBJ2-3	CASSLNPRLGGTQYF	TGTGCCAGCAGCTTAAATCCCCGGCTAGGGGGAACGCAGTATTTT
NA	TRBV12-1	NA	TRBJ1-1	CASSSGGQSEAFF	TGTGCCAGCAGCTCGGGAGGGCAGAGTGAAGCTTTCTTT
few	TRBV7-6	NA	TRBJ1-1	CASSRGHANTEAFF	TGTGCCAGCAGCCGCGGACACGCGAACACTGAAGCTTTCTTT
NA	TRBV18	NA	TRBJ1-6	CASSPGPEGSPLHF	TGTGCCAGCTCACCAGGTCCGGAGGGTTCACCCCTCCACTTT
few	TRBV11-2	NA	TRBJ2-5	CASSSGPYQETQYF	TGTGCCAGCAGCTCGGGCCCGTACCAAGAGACCCAGTACTTC
few	TRBV7-9	NA	TRBJ1-6	CASSLTSDSPLHF	TGTGCCAGCAGCTTAACTTCGGATTCACCCCTCCACTTT
NA	TRBV11-3	NA	TRBJ2-5	CASSPLGGGETQYF	TGTGCCAGCAGCCCCTTAGGGGGGGGAGAGACCCAGTACTTC
NA	TRBV7-9	NA	TRBJ2-1	CASSLGTTADNEQFF	TGTGCCAGCAGCCTAGGGACCACCGCAGACAATGAGCAGTTCTTC
NA	TRBV7-2	TRBD2	TRBJ2-5	CASRPAGIETQYF	TGTGCCAGCAGACCAGCGGGGATTGAGACCCAGTACTTC
NA	TRBV7-9	NA	TRBJ1-6	CASSHRTPPLHF	TGTGCCAGCAGTCATAGGACCCCACCCCTCCACTTT
NA	TRBV15	NA	TRBJ1-4	CATGLVVAANEKLFF	TGTGCCACCGGCCTCGTAGTGGCAGCTAATGAAAAACTGTTTTTT
NA	TRBV5-4	TRBD1	TRBJ1-2	CASSFNRGQAYGYTF	TGTGCCAGCAGCTTCAATAGGGGGCAGGCCTATGGCTACACCTTC
NA	TRBV29-1	NA	TRBJ1-1	CSVEAGTDEAFF	TGCAGCGTTGAAGCGGGGACTGATGAAGCTTTCTTT
NA	TRBV29-1	NA	TRBJ2-4	CSVEGAPKNIQYF	TGCAGCGTTGAAGGGGCCCCCAAAAACATTCAGTACTTC
NA	TRBV28	NA	TRBJ1-2	CASSSPGYGYTF	TGTGCCAGCAGTTCCCCAGGCTATGGCTACACCTTC
few	TRBV19	NA	TRBJ1-1	CASSPQLETEAFF	TGTGCCAGTAGTCCACAGTTGGAGACTGAAGCTTTCTTT
NA	TRBV5-4	TRBD1	TRBJ2-5	CASSPGTGGARETQYF	TGTGCCAGCAGCCCAGGGACAGGGGGCGCAAGAGAGACCCAGTACTTC
NA	TRBV5-1	NA	TRBJ2-7	CASSLDRTATYEQYF	TGCGCCAGCAGCTTGGATAGGACAGCGACCTACGAGCAGTACTTC
NA	TRBV28	NA	TRBJ2-5	CASSTGFPQETQYF	TGTGCCAGCAGTACAGGGTTCCCCCAAGAGACCCAGTACTTC
NA	TRBV5-1	TRBD2	TRBJ2-1	CASSTGGGRDNEQFF	TGCGCCAGCTCCACCGGCGGGGGGAGGGATAATGAGCAGTTCTTC